One and the same sample provided the 24 T cell receptor beta chains below, sequenced in a study of blood T cell repertoires in COVID-19. Produced via immunoSEQ multiplex PCR; TCRdb's table is partial and in-frame only. Seen here are 240,000 or so clones, more than 75% observed once, and the top ten hold roughly 1.9%. Sample: PBMCs or T cells enriched from blood (not recorded which). Receptor source: a woman between 45 and 60 years old who had recovered from COVID-19.

The chain has TRBV6-2 or TRBV6-3 and TRBJ1-6; D perhaps matches TRBD1 (6 bases). The CDR3 consists of 17 residues. Trimming shortened V by 4 bases and J by 7 bases, and 20 bases separated the two germline ends. Germline values: CDR1 MNHEY, CDR2 SVGEGT. This CDR3 is CASSSSGTQGNNSPLHF. The CDR3 DNA follows: TGTGCCAGCAGTTCCTCCGGGACCCAGGGGAACAATTCACCCCTCCACTTT.

The chain links TRBV4-3 to TRBJ2-3, with D possibly TRBD2 on 5 matching bases. V was cut by 5 bases and J by 1 base, with 13 bases left in between. CDR3 length equals 15 residues. The germline V gene has CDR1 LGHNA and CDR2 YSLEER. CDR3 in DNA: TGCGCCAGCAGCGCTCGGGGTGGCGGCACAGATACGCAGTATTTT. This codes for CASSARGGGTDTQYF.

The genes are TRBV2 and TRBJ1-3, with D hard to call. Deletions cut 3 bases from V and 3 bases from J, with 9 bases between. The CDR3 has 14 residues. Germline V CDR1 and CDR2: SNHLY, FYNNEI. In DNA form, the CDR3 reads TGTGCCAGCAGTGATCGGGTTGGTGGAAACACCATATATTTT. Protein: CASSDRVGGNTIYF.

The chain couples TRBV5-1 to TRBJ2-6, with 12 bases aligning to TRBD2. This CDR3 has 19 amino acids. Germline-derived CDR1 and CDR2 are SGHRS and YFSETQ. The trim removed 4 bases at V and 4 bases at J, leaving 12 bases unmatched. The CDR3 region has the DNA TGCGCCAGCAGCCCGGGACTAGCGGGTACCCCTTTAGGGGCCAACGTCCTGACTTTC. It encodes CASSPGLAGTPLGANVLTF.

The chain joins TRBV3-1 (or the pseudogene TRBV3-2) to TRBJ2-7; 7 bases map to TRBD1. The germline gives CDR1 LGHDT, CDR2 YNNKEL (reference sequence). This CDR3 is built from 15 residues. V was pared by 1 base and J by 6 bases, with 9 bases of the junction left unmatched. The CDR3: CASSQGYRTGGEQYF. DNA of the CDR3: TGTGCCAGCAGCCAAGGGTACCGGACAGGTGGCGAGCAGTACTTC.

The V and J genes are TRBV6-5 and TRBJ2-1; no clear D gene. This CDR3 has 12 residues. Germline CDR1 reads MNHEY; CDR2 reads SVGAGI. Trimming removed 3 bases from V and 12 bases from J, with 12 bases in between. The chain's CDR3 is CASSYGTRRQFF. The CDR3 DNA is TGTGCCAGCAGTTATGGTACAAGAAGGCAGTTCTTC.

V usage is TRBV28 and J usage is TRBJ1-5, with TRBD1 matching over 9 bases. CDR1 is MDHEN, CDR2 SYDVKM, per germline. J was trimmed by 3 bases and V by 6 bases; bases with no gene match: 6. This CDR3 is 15 amino acids long. The CDR3 spells CASRIGQGTNQPQHF. The CDR3 DNA follows: TGTGCCAGCAGGATCGGACAGGGGACCAATCAGCCCCAGCATTTT.

CDR3 sequence (DNA): TGTGCCAGCAGCCGGGATCTTACGGATACGCAGTATTTT. Its translation: CASSRDLTDTQYF. V and J are TRBV25-1 and TRBJ2-3; D might be TRBD2 (5 bases). V was pared by 6 bases and J by 6 bases, with 13 bases between. Per germline, CDR1 MGHDK and CDR2 SYGVNS. This CDR3 is built from 13 residues. The variable domain in full, with the rest retrieved from reference TRBV25-1 and TRBJ2-3, is EADIYQTPRYLVIGTGKKITLECSQTMGHDKMYWYQQDPGMELHLIHYSYGVNSTEKGDLSSESTVSRIRTEHFPLTLESARPSHTSQYLCASSRDLTDTQYFGPGTRLTVL.

The chain is built from TRBV30 and TRBJ1-1, with TRBD1 matching 8 bases. Germline-derived CDR1 and CDR2 are GTSNPN and SVGIG (reference sequence). The V segment lost 7 bases and the J segment 7 bases; nucleotides outside the gene matches: 8. This CDR3 contains 12 residues. In DNA form, the CDR3 reads TGTGCCTTTGAGGGACAGGTCTATGAAGCTTTCTTT. Amino acid sequence: CAFEGQVYEAFF.

The chain couples TRBV21-1 to TRBJ1-5; the table's D call, TRBD1, was not checked against the DNA. TRBV21-1 is a listed pseudogene. This CDR3 comprises 19 residues. For the CDR3, the DNA is TGTGCCAGCAGCACCAGGGCAGGGGGCCTACTGTTGGGCAATCAGCCCCAGCATTTT. Encoded protein: CASSTRAGGLLLGNQPQHF.

The chain links TRBV12-5 to TRBJ2-1, with 12 bases that match TRBD2. The germline gives CDR1 LGHNT, CDR2 FRNRAP. The CDR3 has 20 amino acids. The trim removed 0 bases at V and 0 bases at J, leaving 9 bases unmatched. The CDR3 loop reads CASGLVVTSGGGSSYNEQFF. In nucleotides, the CDR3 is TGTGCTAGTGGTTTGGTAGTGACTAGCGGGGGAGGAAGCTCCTACAATGAGCAGTTCTTC.

This rearrangement joins TRBV6-2 or TRBV6-3 to TRBJ1-2, with D possibly being TRBD1 (6 bases). Trimming stripped 5 bases from V and 3 bases from J, with 16 bases between. The length of the CDR3 is 15 residues. Per germline, CDR1 MNHEY and CDR2 SVGEGT. CDR3 in DNA: TGTGCCAGCAGTAAAACAGGGAGTCGCCACTATGGCTACACCTTC. This encodes CASSKTGSRHYGYTF.

This clone was observed a single time. The J gene is TRBJ1-1, the V gene TRBV28, with no clear D. CDR3 length equals 12 residues. V was clipped by 2 bases and J by 1 base, with 2 bases between them. Germline CDR1 and CDR2: MDHEN and SYDVKM. This CDR3 reads CASSLQNTEAFF. As DNA, the CDR3 is TGTGCCAGCAGTTTACAGAACACTGAAGCTTTCTTT.

This chain joins TRBV28 and TRBJ1-2, with D possibly matching TRBD1 (5 bases). This CDR3 is built from 15 residues. The germline V gene encodes CDR1 MDHEN and CDR2 SYDVKM. V lost 5 bases and J 1 base, leaving 14 bases between the germline ends. DNA for the CDR3: TGTGCCAGCAGTGCGTCAGGGTTGGGTAACTATGGCTACACCTTC. Protein: CASSASGLGNYGYTF.

This clone came up a few times. The chain couples TRBV19 to TRBJ1-6; D gene uncertain. The V and J ends lost 5 bases and 9 bases respectively, with 14 bases between them. The germline CDR1 and CDR2 sequences are LNHDA and SQIVND (reference sequence). This CDR3 has 14 residues. CDR3 sequence reads: CASSPREGGSPLHF. The CDR3 DNA follows: TGTGCCAGTAGTCCCCGGGAGGGAGGTTCACCCCTCCACTTT.

The V call is TRBV9, the J call TRBJ2-1, with 12 bases matching TRBD2. CDR3 length: 18 amino acids. The ends lost 0 bases at V and 9 bases at J; junction bases unmatched: 13. Germline CDR1 reads SGDLS; CDR2 reads YYNGEE. This chain's CDR3 is CASSVVSTSGSFGAEQFF. The CDR3 DNA reads TGTGCCAGCAGCGTAGTGTCGACTAGCGGGAGTTTTGGGGCTGAGCAGTTCTTC. Filled out from reference TRBV9 and TRBJ2-1, the complete variable domain reads DSGVTQTPKHLITATGQRVTLRCSPRSGDLSVYWYQQSLDQGLQFLIQYYNGEERAKGNILERFSAQQFPDLHSELNLSSLELGDSALYFCASSVVSTSGSFGAEQFFGPGTRLTVL.

This chain connects TRBV7-6 to TRBJ1-3; D might be TRBD1 (5 bases). Germline CDR1 and CDR2: SGHVS and FNYEAQ. This CDR3 region has 16 residues. V lost 1 base, J lost 3 bases, and 13 bases lay in between. The CDR3 protein is CASSLVREGFGNTIYF. CDR3 bases: TGTGCCAGCAGCTTAGTCCGGGAGGGGTTTGGAAACACCATATATTTT. Combining the CDR3 with reference TRBV7-6 and TRBJ1-3 gives the whole variable domain GAGVSQSPRYKVTKRGQDVALRCDPISGHVSLYWYRQALGQGPEFLTYFNYEAQQDKSGLPNDRFSAERPEGSISTLTIQRTEQRDSAMYRCASSLVREGFGNTIYFGEGSWLTVV.

The chain has TRBV13 and TRBJ2-7; possible D gene TRBD1, 6 bases. With 6 bases removed from V and 6 bases from J, the gap between germline ends came to 18 bases. This CDR3 contains 14 residues. Per germline, CDR1 PRHDT and CDR2 FYEKMQ (reference sequence). This chain's CDR3 is CASRTLTGFGEQYF. CDR3 coding DNA: TGTGCCAGCAGGACTCTCACAGGGTTCGGCGAGCAGTACTTC. The full variable domain, with the rest looked up from reference TRBV13 and TRBJ2-7, is AAGVIQSPRHLIKEKRETATLKCYPIPRHDTVYWYQQGPGQDPQFLISFYEKMQSDKGSIPDRFSAQQFSDYHSELNMSSLELGDSALYFCASRTLTGFGEQYFGPGTRLTVT.

The V and J genes are TRBV5-1 and TRBJ1-2, with D perhaps matching TRBD1 (5 bases). This CDR3 is built from 16 residues. The V end lost 1 base, the J end lost 2 bases, and 15 bases lay between the germline ends. CDR1 SGHRS and CDR2 YFSETQ come from the germline V gene. CDR3 in amino acids: CASSLTPGRANYGYTF. The CDR3 coding sequence is TGCGCCAGCAGCTTGACGCCAGGGAGGGCAAACTATGGCTACACCTTC.

This clone was seen once. The chain recombines TRBV2 with TRBJ2-7, with 10 bases matching TRBD2. The CDR3 has 17 residues. Germline V CDR1 and CDR2: SNHLY, FYNNEI. The V segment lost 4 bases and the J segment 1 base; nucleotides outside the gene matches: 10. CDR3 sequence (DNA): TGTGCCAGCAGTGCGCCCTCTAGCGGGGGTTTGTCCTACGAGCAGTACTTC. Encoded protein: CASSAPSSGGLSYEQYF.

This clone has only one observation. The chain is built from TRBV6-1 and TRBJ2-5; 10 positions agree with TRBD2. V was pared by 3 bases and J by 0 bases, with 1 base of the junction left unmatched. The CDR3 is made up of 15 amino acids. Germline CDR1 and CDR2: MNHNS and SASEGT. In DNA form, the CDR3 reads TGTGCCAGCAGTGAGCTAGCGGGAGACCAAGAGACCCAGTACTTC. It encodes CASSELAGDQETQYF.

The chain combines TRBV4-3 with TRBJ2-7; 8 bases fit TRBD2. With V trimmed by 0 bases and J by 0 bases, 4 bases remained unmatched. The CDR3 is 16 residues long. CDR1 and CDR2 from the germline V gene are LGHNA and YSLEER. Here the CDR3 reads CASSQEAGAPSYEQYF. CDR3 coding DNA: TGCGCCAGCAGCCAAGAAGCGGGAGCTCCCTCCTACGAGCAGTACTTC.

The rearrangement links TRBV15 to TRBJ2-1; possible D gene TRBD1, 5 bases. Germline V gene lookup returns CDR1 LNHNV and CDR2 YYDKDF (reference sequence). Trimming left V 4 bases short and J 0 bases short, with 10 bases between. This CDR3 has 15 residues. CDR3 coding DNA: TGTGCCACCAGCAACTATGACAGCTCCTACAATGAGCAGTTCTTC. Its protein product is CATSNYDSSYNEQFF.

The V gene is TRBV5-4, the J gene TRBJ1-2; no clear D gene. The CDR3 totals 16 residues. Trimming removed 0 bases at V and 2 bases at J, with 14 bases between. Per germline, CDR1 SGHNT and CDR2 YYREEE (reference sequence). The CDR3 region has the DNA TGTGCCAGCAGCTTGGGGGTCCTCTCGGGAAACTATGGCTACACCTTC. It is translated as CASSLGVLSGNYGYTF.